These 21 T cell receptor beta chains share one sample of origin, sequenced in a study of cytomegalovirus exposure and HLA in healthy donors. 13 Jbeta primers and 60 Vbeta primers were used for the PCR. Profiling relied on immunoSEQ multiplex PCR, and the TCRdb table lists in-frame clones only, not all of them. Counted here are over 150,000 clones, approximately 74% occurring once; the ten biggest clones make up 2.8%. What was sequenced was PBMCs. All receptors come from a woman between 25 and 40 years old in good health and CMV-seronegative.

For the CDR3, the DNA is TGTGCCAGCAGTAAAATCCGGGACACCGTCGACGAGCAGTACTTC. Protein product: CASSKIRDTVDEQYF. The V call is TRBV7-8, the J call TRBJ2-7, with D tentatively TRBD1 (6 bases). The germline V gene has CDR1 SGHVS and CDR2 FQNEAQ. The CDR3 has 15 residues. The germline V and J ends were trimmed by 6 bases and 5 bases, with 20 bases remaining between them.

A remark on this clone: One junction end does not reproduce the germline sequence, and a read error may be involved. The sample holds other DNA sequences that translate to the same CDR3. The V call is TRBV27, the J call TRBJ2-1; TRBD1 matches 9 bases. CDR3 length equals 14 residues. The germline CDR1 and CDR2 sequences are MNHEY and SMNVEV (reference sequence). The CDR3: CASSSDRGRNEQFF. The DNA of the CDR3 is TGTGCTAGCAGCTCGGACAGGGGTCGCAATGAGCAGTTCTTC.

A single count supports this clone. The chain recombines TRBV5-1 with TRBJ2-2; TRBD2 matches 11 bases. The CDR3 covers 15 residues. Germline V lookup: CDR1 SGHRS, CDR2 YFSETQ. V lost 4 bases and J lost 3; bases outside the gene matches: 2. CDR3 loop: CASSPTSGDTGELFF. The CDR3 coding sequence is TGCGCCAGCAGCCCGACTAGCGGGGACACCGGGGAGCTGTTTTTT.

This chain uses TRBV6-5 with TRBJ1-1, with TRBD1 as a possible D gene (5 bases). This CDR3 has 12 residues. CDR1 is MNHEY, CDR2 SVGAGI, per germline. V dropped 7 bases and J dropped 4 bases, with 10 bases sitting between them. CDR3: CASIRGSTEAFF. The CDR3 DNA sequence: TGTGCCAGCATAAGGGGTAGCACTGAAGCTTTCTTT.

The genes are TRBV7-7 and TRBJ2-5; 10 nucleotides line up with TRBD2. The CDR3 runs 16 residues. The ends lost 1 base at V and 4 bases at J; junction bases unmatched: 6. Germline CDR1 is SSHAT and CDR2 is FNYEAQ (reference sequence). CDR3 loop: CASSLELAGVGETQYF. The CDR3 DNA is TGTGCCAGCAGCTTAGAGCTAGCGGGGGTTGGAGAGACCCAGTACTTC.

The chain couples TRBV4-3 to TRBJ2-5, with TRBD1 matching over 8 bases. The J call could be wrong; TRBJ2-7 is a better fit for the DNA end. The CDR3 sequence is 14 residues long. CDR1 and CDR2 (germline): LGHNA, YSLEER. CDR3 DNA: TGCGCCAGCAGCCACTGGGACAGGCCGAACGAGCAGTACTTC. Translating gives CASSHWDRPNEQYF.

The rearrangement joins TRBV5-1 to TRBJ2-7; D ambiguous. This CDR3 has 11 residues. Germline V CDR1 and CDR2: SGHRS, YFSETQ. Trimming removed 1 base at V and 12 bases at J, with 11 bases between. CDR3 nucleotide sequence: TGCGCCAGCAGCTTGTCCCCTGAGGCGTACTTC. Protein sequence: CASSLSPEAYF.

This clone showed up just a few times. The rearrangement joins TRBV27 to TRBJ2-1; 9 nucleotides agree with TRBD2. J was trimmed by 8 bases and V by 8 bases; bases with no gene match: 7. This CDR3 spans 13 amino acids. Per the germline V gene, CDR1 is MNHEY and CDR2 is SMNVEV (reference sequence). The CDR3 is CASFHIAGDEQFF. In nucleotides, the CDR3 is TGTGCCAGCTTTCATATAGCGGGAGATGAGCAGTTCTTC.

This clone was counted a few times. The DNA of the CDR3 is TGTGCCAGCAGCCCGGGACTAGCGGGAGCAGATACGCAGTATTTT. Its protein is CASSPGLAGADTQYF. The chain combines TRBV7-3 with TRBJ2-3; 14 bases agree with TRBD2. CDR1 and CDR2 (germline): SGHTA, FQGTGA. Trimming took 5 bases from V and 4 from J; bases not matched to a gene: 2. The CDR3 contains 15 residues. Based on the CDR3 plus reference TRBV7-3 and TRBJ2-3, the full variable domain is GAGVSQTPSNKVTEKGKYVELRCDPISGHTALYWYRQSLGQGPEFLIYFQGTGAADDSGLPNDRFFAVRPEGSVSTLKIQRTERGDSAVYLCASSPGLAGADTQYFGPGTRLTVL.

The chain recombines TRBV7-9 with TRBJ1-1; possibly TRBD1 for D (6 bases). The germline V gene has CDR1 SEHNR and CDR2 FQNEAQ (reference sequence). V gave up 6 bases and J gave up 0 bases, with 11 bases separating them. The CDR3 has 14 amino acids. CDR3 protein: CASSSQGMNTEAFF. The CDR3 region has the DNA TGTGCCAGCAGTTCACAGGGAATGAACACTGAAGCTTTCTTT.

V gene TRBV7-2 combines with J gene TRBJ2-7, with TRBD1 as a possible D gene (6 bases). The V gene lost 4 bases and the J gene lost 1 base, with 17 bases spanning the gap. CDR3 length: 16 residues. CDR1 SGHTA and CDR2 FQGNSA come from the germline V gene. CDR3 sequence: CASSSYPTGISYEQYF. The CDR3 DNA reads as TGTGCCAGCAGCTCGTACCCAACAGGGATTTCCTACGAGCAGTACTTC.

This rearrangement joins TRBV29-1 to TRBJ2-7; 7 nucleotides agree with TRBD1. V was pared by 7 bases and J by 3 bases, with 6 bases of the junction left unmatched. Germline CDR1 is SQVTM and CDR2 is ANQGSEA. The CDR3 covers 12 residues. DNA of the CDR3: TGCAGCGCACGGGGACAGATCTACGAGCAGTACTTC. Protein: CSARGQIYEQYF.

The CDR3 DNA follows: TGTGCCTGGAGTTCCCTGGGGGCATCTGATACGCAGTATTTT. It translates to CAWSSLGASDTQYF. J is TRBJ2-3 and V is TRBV30, with D possibly TRBD1 on 6 matching bases. Trimming took off 2 bases at V and 6 bases at J, with 15 bases between the two ends. Germline CDR1 reads GTSNPN; CDR2 reads SVGIG (reference sequence). The CDR3 runs 14 residues.

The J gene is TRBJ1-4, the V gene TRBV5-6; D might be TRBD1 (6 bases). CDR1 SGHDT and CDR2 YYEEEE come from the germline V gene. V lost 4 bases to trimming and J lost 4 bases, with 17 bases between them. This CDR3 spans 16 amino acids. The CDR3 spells CASSRSQGFGNEKLFF. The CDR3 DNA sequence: TGTGCCAGCAGCCGATCACAGGGTTTCGGTAATGAAAAACTGTTTTTT.

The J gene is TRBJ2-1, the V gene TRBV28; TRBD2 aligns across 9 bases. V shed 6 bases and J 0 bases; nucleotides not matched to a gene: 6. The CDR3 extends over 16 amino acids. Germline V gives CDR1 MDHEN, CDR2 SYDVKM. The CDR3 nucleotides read TGTGCCAGCAGAGCAGCGGGAGGCCCCTCCTACAATGAGCAGTTCTTC. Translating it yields CASRAAGGPSYNEQFF.

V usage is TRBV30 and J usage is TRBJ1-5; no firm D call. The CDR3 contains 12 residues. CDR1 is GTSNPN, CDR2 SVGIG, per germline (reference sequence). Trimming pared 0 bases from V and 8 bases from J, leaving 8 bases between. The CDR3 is CAWSVRGKPQHF. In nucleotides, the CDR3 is TGTGCCTGGAGTGTACGGGGTAAGCCCCAGCATTTT.

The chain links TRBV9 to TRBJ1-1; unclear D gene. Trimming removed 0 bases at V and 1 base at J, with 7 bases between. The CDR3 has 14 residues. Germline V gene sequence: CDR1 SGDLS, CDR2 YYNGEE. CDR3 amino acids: CASSVVSGNTEAFF. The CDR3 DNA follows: TGTGCCAGCAGCGTAGTGAGTGGGAACACTGAAGCTTTCTTT.

CDR3 region: CASSDTSALRRNTIYF. The CDR3, as DNA: TGTGCCAGCAGTGATACGTCGGCCCTGAGGAGAAACACCATATATTTT. The V gene is TRBV28, the J gene TRBJ1-3; no definite D call. The CDR3 has 16 amino acids. V lost 5 bases and J 5 bases, leaving 19 bases between the germline ends. The germline gives CDR1 MDHEN, CDR2 SYDVKM.

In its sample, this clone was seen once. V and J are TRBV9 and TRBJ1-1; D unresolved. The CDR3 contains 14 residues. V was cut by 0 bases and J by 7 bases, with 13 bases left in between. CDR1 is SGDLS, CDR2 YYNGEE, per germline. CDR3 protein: CASSVGAPEDEAFF. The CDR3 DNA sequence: TGTGCCAGCAGCGTAGGGGCTCCCGAAGATGAAGCTTTCTTT.

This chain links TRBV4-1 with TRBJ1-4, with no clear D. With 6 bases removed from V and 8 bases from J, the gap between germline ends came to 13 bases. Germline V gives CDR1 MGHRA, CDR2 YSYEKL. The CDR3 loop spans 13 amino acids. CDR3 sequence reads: CASRLGAGEKLFF. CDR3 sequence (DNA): TGCGCCAGCAGACTCGGTGCGGGGGAAAAACTGTTTTTT.

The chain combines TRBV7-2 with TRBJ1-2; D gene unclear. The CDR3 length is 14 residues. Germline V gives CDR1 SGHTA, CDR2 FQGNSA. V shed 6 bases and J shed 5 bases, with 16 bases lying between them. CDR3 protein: CASSSTAGLYGYTF. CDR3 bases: TGTGCCAGCAGTTCCACAGCCGGCCTATATGGCTACACCTTC.